These 3 T cell receptor beta chains were sequenced from one sample in a study of blood T cell repertoires in COVID-19. Profiled with immunoSEQ multiplex PCR; TCRdb holds only in-frame clones, not every one. The data contain 55,000 to 80,000 clones, about 74% of them singletons. The sequenced sample consisted of peripheral blood. These receptors all come from a woman older than 75 with acute or convalescent COVID-19.

The V gene is TRBV7-3, the J gene TRBJ2-2; TRBD1 matches at 8 bases. V shed 5 bases and J 6 bases; nucleotides not matched to a gene: 5. CDR3 size: 14 residues. Germline assignment: CDR1 SGHTA and CDR2 FQGTGA. The CDR3 DNA reads TGTGCCAGCAGCATACAGGGGGGAGCCGGGGAGCTGTTTTTT. This translates into CASSIQGGAGELFF.

The chain combines TRBV10-3 with TRBJ1-5; 11 bases are shared with TRBD1. Germline assignment: CDR1 ENHRY and CDR2 SYGVKD. Trimming cost V 6 bases and J 5 bases; bases outside gene matches: 3. The length of the CDR3 is 14 residues. CDR3 loop: CAISGTGGDQPQHF. The CDR3, as DNA: TGTGCCATCAGCGGGACAGGGGGGGATCAGCCCCAGCATTTT.

CDR3 region: CASSSGQGGTYNEQFF. CDR3 coding DNA: TGTGCCAGCAGCTCAGGACAGGGTGGAACCTACAATGAGCAGTTCTTC. The chain carries TRBV7-2 and TRBJ2-1; 8 bases map to TRBD1. The trim removed 4 bases at V and 2 bases at J, leaving 7 bases unmatched. Germline assignment: CDR1 SGHTA and CDR2 FQGNSA. CDR3 length: 16 amino acids.